The next 31 T cell receptor beta chains were all read from a single sample in a study of CD8 T cells in Susac syndrome (dated by TCRdb to about 2019). Library preparation used the immunoSEQ multiplex PCR assay. RNA was extracted with the RNeasy kit and about 0.45 to 1 ug was reverse transcribed using random hexamers. TCRdb passed the public sequencing reads through fastp at Q25 and MiXCR, retaining productive beta sequences. Rows with one shared CDR3 protein collapse into an entry with the most common genes and DNA. Here the sample has some 150,000 distinct CDR3 sequences; 95% occur a single time. The leading ten clones occupy 0.14% to 0.15% of the sample. The sequenced sample was CD8+ T cells from PBMCs. These receptors came from a human donor with multiple sclerosis.

V and J are TRBV7-3 and TRBJ2-1, with 14 bases matching TRBD2. The CDR3 has 18 amino acids. The junction had 9 bases not matched to a gene; V was cut back by 5 bases and J by 3 bases. From germline, CDR1 is SGHTA and CDR2 FQGTGA. This chain's CDR3 is CASSASGLAGGLYNEQFF. As DNA, the CDR3 is TGTGCCAGCAGCGCCTCCGGACTAGCGGGGGGCCTCTACAATGAGCAGTTCTTC.

The genes are TRBV12-3 or TRBV12-4 and TRBJ1-2; D gene unclear. The CDR3 loop spans 14 amino acids. The V end was cut by 5 bases, the J end by 4 bases, with 14 bases between. In DNA, the CDR3 is TGTGCCAGCAGTCAGACGACGGCCGGCTATGGCTACACCTTC. Translating it yields CASSQTTAGYGYTF.

This clonotype was observed a single time. The chain joins TRBV13 to TRBJ1-2, with 10 bases matching TRBD1. The germline CDR1 and CDR2 sequences are PRHDT and FYEKMQ (reference sequence). With V trimmed by 4 bases and J by 6 bases, 2 bases remained unmatched. This CDR3 is 13 amino acids long. The CDR3 nucleotides are TGTGCCAGCAGCTCGGGACAGGGGAATGGCTACACCTTC. Residues: CASSSGQGNGYTF.

The rearrangement uses TRBV2 and TRBJ2-7, with D tentatively TRBD1 or TRBD2 (5 bases each). The CDR3 has 13 residues. With 7 bases removed from V and 5 bases from J, the gap between germline ends came to 15 bases. Germline V lookup: CDR1 SNHLY, CDR2 FYNNEI. CDR3 in amino acids: CASMSGPGDEQYF. The CDR3 DNA reads TGTGCCAGCATGTCGGGGCCAGGTGACGAGCAGTACTTC.

The V and J genes are TRBV7-9 and TRBJ1-5, with a possible D match to TRBD1 (5 bases). V gave up 5 bases and J gave up 5 bases, with 10 bases separating them. This CDR3 contains 13 residues. Germline-derived CDR1 and CDR2 are SEHNR and FQNEAQ (reference sequence). In nucleotides, the CDR3 is TGTGCCAGCAGCGGGGGGGTCGATCAGCCCCAGCATTTT. This gives the protein CASSGGVDQPQHF.

The chain uses TRBV29-1 and TRBJ2-5, with D possibly being TRBD2 (5 bases). The V gene lost 4 bases and the J gene lost 3 bases, with 15 bases spanning the gap. Germline assignment: CDR1 SQVTM and CDR2 ANQGSEA. The CDR3 covers 14 residues. CDR3 nucleotide sequence: TGCAGCGTTGTCGGCCGGGATCCAGAAGAGACCCAGTACTTC. Encoded protein: CSVVGRDPEETQYF.

CDR3 DNA sequence: TGCAGTGCTAGGGCTCCTCATGAATGGACCCAGTACTTC. It yields the protein CSARAPHEWTQYF. This chain connects TRBV20-1 to TRBJ2-5; no clear D. Between the trimmed V and J ends, which lost 3 bases and 7 bases, there was a span of 15 bases. The length of the CDR3 is 13 residues. Per the germline V gene, CDR1 is DFQATT and CDR2 is SNEGSKA (reference sequence).

The V gene is TRBV6-5, the J gene TRBJ2-7, with D possibly TRBD1 on 6 matching bases. The germline V gene encodes CDR1 MNHEY and CDR2 SVGAGI. V was pared by 6 bases and J by 2 bases, with 17 bases between. The CDR3 contains 15 residues. The CDR3 coding sequence is TGTGCCAGCAGCCACTCGTCTGGGGGCCCCTACGAGCAGTACGTC. It yields the protein CASSHSSGGPYEQYV.

The chain has TRBV20-1 and TRBJ2-1, with TRBD2 matching over 7 bases. The V gene end was trimmed by 5 bases and the J gene end by 7 bases; junction bases not matched to a gene: 11. Germline CDR1 is DFQATT and CDR2 is SNEGSKA (reference sequence). The length of the CDR3 is 14 residues. DNA for the CDR3: TGCAGTGCTGCTAGGGAGGGCCGGGGGAATGAGCAGTTCTTC. This gives the protein CSAAREGRGNEQFF.

The chain links TRBV20-1 to TRBJ2-7, with TRBD1 matching 7 bases. The junction had 8 bases not matched to a gene; V was cut back by 1 base and J by 2 bases. This CDR3 comprises 15 residues. Germline V gene sequence: CDR1 DFQATT, CDR2 SNEGSKA (reference sequence). For the CDR3, the DNA is TGCAGTGCTAGAGCAGGGGGATCCCCACCCTACGAGCAGTACTTC. Amino acid sequence: CSARAGGSPPYEQYF.

The chain couples TRBV14 to TRBJ2-4; D gene uncertain. Germline V CDR1 and CDR2: SGHDN, FVKESK. The CDR3 length is 11 residues. V was trimmed by 1 base and J by 8 bases, leaving 3 bases between them. The CDR3 reads CASSQGYIQYF. The CDR3 coding sequence is TGTGCCAGCAGCCAAGGTTACATTCAGTACTTC.

The chain recombines TRBV29-1 with TRBJ1-2, with D hard to call. The CDR3 runs 16 residues. Germline-derived CDR1 and CDR2 are SQVTM and ANQGSEA. V gave up 0 bases and J gave up 3 bases, with 17 bases separating them. The CDR3 bases are TGCAGCGTTGAAGAAGGCATCGGGGTGGGGTACTATGGCTACACCTTC. This translates into CSVEEGIGVGYYGYTF.

The V call is TRBV5-4, the J call TRBJ2-2, with D hard to call. The CDR3 loop spans 16 amino acids. The V gene lost 4 bases and the J gene lost 3 bases, with 16 bases spanning the gap. Per germline, CDR1 SGHNT and CDR2 YYREEE (reference sequence). The CDR3 nucleotides are TGTGCCAGCAGCGGAGTCCTAGGTGTTGACACCGGGGAGCTGTTTTTT. This translates into CASSGVLGVDTGELFF.

V is TRBV3-1 and J is TRBJ1-1, with D possibly being TRBD1 (6 bases). Looked up from germline, CDR1 is LGHDT and CDR2 is YNNKEL (reference sequence). Trimming stripped 1 base from V and 7 bases from J, with 10 bases between. This CDR3 is 13 amino acids long. DNA of the CDR3: TGTGCCAGCAGCCAAGTCGGGACACTTGAAGCTTTCTTT. This gives the protein CASSQVGTLEAFF.

The rearrangement uses TRBV7-8 and TRBJ1-5, with no clear D. Germline V gives CDR1 SGHVS, CDR2 FQNEAQ. The CDR3 sequence is 12 residues long. Trimming left V 5 bases short and J 2 bases short, with 4 bases between. Here the CDR3 reads CASSDGNQPQHF. Here the CDR3 DNA reads TGTGCCAGCAGCGACGGCAATCAGCCCCAGCATTTT.

The rearrangement joins TRBV18 to TRBJ2-4, with 7 nucleotides matching TRBD2. The CDR3 contains 17 residues. V was clipped by 2 bases and J by 5 bases; unmatched bases: 12. CDR1 and CDR2 from the germline V gene are KGHSH and LQKENI. The CDR3 region is CASSPGRDSPNENIQYF. CDR3 DNA: TGTGCCAGCTCACCAGGGAGGGATTCGCCAAATGAAAACATTCAGTACTTC.

V usage is TRBV6-5 and J usage is TRBJ2-1; a weak D match, TRBD2 (6 bases). Germline lookup yields CDR1 MNHEY and CDR2 SVGAGI. V was pared by 7 bases and J by 1 base, with 14 bases between. This CDR3 is 15 amino acids long. For the CDR3, the DNA is TGTGCCAGCACGCGCGGGCGGGGTTCCTACAATGAGCAGTTCTTC. This gives the protein CASTRGRGSYNEQFF.

The chain is built from TRBV30 and TRBJ2-7, with TRBD1 identical over 9 bases. Germline CDR1 GTSNPN, CDR2 SVGIG (reference sequence). The CDR3 sequence is 14 residues long. With 8 bases clipped from V and 2 bases from J, the junction kept 10 bases outside the gene matches. CDR3 nucleotides: TGTGCCGGAAAGGGACAGGGATCCCCCTACGAGCAGTACTTC. Translating it yields CAGKGQGSPYEQYF.

The chain has TRBV3-1 and TRBJ1-2; 10 nucleotides align to TRBD1. CDR3 length: 14 amino acids. Germline V CDR1 and CDR2: LGHDT, YNNKEL (reference sequence). The J segment lost 6 bases and the V segment lost 2 bases, leaving 3 bases of the junction unmatched. CDR3 in amino acids: CASSQTGQGDGYTF. CDR3 in DNA: TGTGCCAGCAGCCAAACCGGACAGGGGGATGGCTACACCTTC.

This clonotype has only one observation. The rearrangement joins TRBV6-1 to TRBJ2-2; D call uncertain. The CDR3 is made up of 16 amino acids. Trimming cost V 7 bases and J 4 bases, with 19 bases left between them. Germline CDR1 is MNHNS and CDR2 is SASEGT. CDR3 in DNA: TGTGCCAGCACCCATAGGGTGGCAGGTGCCACCGGGGAGCTGTTTTTT. This encodes CASTHRVAGATGELFF.

This clonotype was detected once. V gene TRBV29-1 combines with J gene TRBJ1-2; 8 positions agree with TRBD1. The ends lost 6 bases at V and 8 bases at J; junction bases unmatched: 11. The CDR3 loop spans 13 amino acids. Germline V gene sequence: CDR1 SQVTM, CDR2 ANQGSEA. The CDR3 spells CSVEQGAGPGYTF. The CDR3 DNA is TGCAGCGTCGAGCAGGGGGCGGGACCGGGCTACACCTTC.

The chain joins TRBV6-5 to TRBJ2-7; D possibly corresponds to TRBD1 (6 bases). Germline CDR1 reads MNHEY; CDR2 reads SVGAGI. V lost 0 bases to trimming and J lost 3 bases, with 15 bases between them. This CDR3 has 16 amino acids. The CDR3 DNA is TGTGCCAGCAGTTACTCCTCCCCCAGGGGCCTCTACGAGCAGTACGTC. Translating gives CASSYSSPRGLYEQYV.

The rearrangement uses TRBV5-6 and TRBJ2-3, with a tentative D call TRBD2 (5 bases). CDR3 length equals 13 residues. Germline lookup yields CDR1 SGHDT and CDR2 YYEEEE. The V and J ends lost 0 bases and 11 bases respectively, with 13 bases between them. CDR3 in amino acids: CASSLVASSRQYF. CDR3 DNA sequence: TGTGCCAGCAGCTTGGTGGCTAGCAGTAGGCAGTATTTT.

The genes are TRBV13 and TRBJ2-7, with D possibly TRBD2 on 7 matching bases. Germline V gene sequence: CDR1 PRHDT, CDR2 FYEKMQ (reference sequence). The V and J ends lost 5 bases and 4 bases respectively, with 12 bases between them. This CDR3 spans 13 amino acids. CDR3 nucleotide sequence: TGTGCCAGCAGCGGCGAGGGGGGGTACGAGCAGTACGTC. Translation gives CASSGEGGYEQYV.

The V gene is TRBV7-9, the J gene TRBJ2-7; weak D call: TRBD2 (7 bases). The CDR3 covers 15 residues. From germline, CDR1 is SEHNR and CDR2 FQNEAQ (reference sequence). V was trimmed by 5 bases and J by 5 bases, leaving 19 bases between them. CDR3 in DNA: TGTGCCAGCAGCGACGACAGGACTAGAATCCACGAGCAGTACTTC. It translates to CASSDDRTRIHEQYF.

In its sample, this clonotype was seen once. The chain is built from TRBV29-1 and TRBJ1-1; D not certain. The CDR3 totals 12 residues. V gave up 4 bases and J gave up 1 base, with 7 bases separating them. Germline CDR1 is SQVTM and CDR2 is ANQGSEA. CDR3 protein: CSVVMPNTEAFF. The CDR3 nucleotides are TGCAGCGTTGTTATGCCGAACACTGAAGCTTTCTTT.

This chain uses TRBV29-1 with TRBJ1-2, with D tentatively TRBD1 (6 bases). Germline CDR1 and CDR2: SQVTM and ANQGSEA. The CDR3 consists of 13 residues. Trimming pared 4 bases from V and 4 bases from J, leaving 13 bases between. The DNA for the CDR3 is TGCAGCGTTGTCCCCGACAGGACCTATGGCTACACCTTC. Translation: CSVVPDRTYGYTF. Full variable domain (missing parts from reference TRBV29-1 and TRBJ1-2): SAVISQKPSRDICQRGTSLTIQCQVDSQVTMMFWYRQQPGQSLTLIATANQGSEATYESGFVIDKFPISRPNLTFSTLTVSNMSPEDSSIYLCSVVPDRTYGYTFGSGTRLTVV.

This chain joins TRBV12-3 or TRBV12-4 and TRBJ2-5; D uncertain. The V and J ends lost 3 bases and 5 bases respectively, with 10 bases between them. This CDR3 spans 13 amino acids. The CDR3 DNA reads TGTGCCAGCAGTTTGGTTGGGATTGAGACCCAGTACTTC. It codes for CASSLVGIETQYF.

This rearrangement joins TRBV29-1 to TRBJ1-1, with D possibly matching TRBD1 (5 bases). V lost 6 bases to trimming and J lost 5 bases, with 13 bases between them. The V gene's germline CDR1 is SQVTM and CDR2 ANQGSEA. CDR3 length: 12 residues. CDR3: CSVGTARTEAFF. The CDR3 DNA is TGCAGCGTCGGGACGGCGCGGACTGAAGCTTTCTTT.

The chain couples TRBV7-9 to TRBJ2-7; 8 bases are a match to TRBD1. CDR3 length: 15 amino acids. CDR1 SEHNR and CDR2 FQNEAQ come from the germline V gene (reference sequence). V lost 5 bases, J lost 5 bases, and 11 bases stayed unmatched. CDR3 coding DNA: TGTGCCAGCAGCCTCGGACAGGGCGGAGCTGACGAGCAGTACGTC. Its translation: CASSLGQGGADEQYV.

This sequence joins TRBV10-3 and TRBJ2-1, with D perhaps given as TRBD1 or TRBD2 (7 bases each). This CDR3 is 14 amino acids long. V was clipped by 11 bases and J by 3 bases, with 17 bases between them. The germline V gene has CDR1 ENHRY and CDR2 SYGVKD. Written as DNA, the CDR3 is TGTGCCGTTTACCAGGGGGAGGGCTACAATGAGCAGTTCTTC. It yields the protein CAVYQGEGYNEQFF.